The 24 T cell receptor beta chains presented below share a single source sample, sequenced in a study of cytomegalovirus exposure and HLA in healthy donors. TCRdb's table, derived via immunoSEQ multiplex PCR, lists solely in-frame clones and lacks some. Of roughly 220,000 clones listed, around nine tenths were seen once; the top ten hold more than 0.85%. Sequenced sample: PBMCs. These receptors all stem from a woman younger than 35 in good health and CMV-seronegative.

The rearrangement joins TRBV6-5 to TRBJ1-1, with no clear D. Germline V gene sequence: CDR1 MNHEY, CDR2 SVGAGI. The CDR3 contains 13 residues. Trimming removed 8 bases from V and 4 bases from J, with 14 bases in between. The CDR3 DNA is TGTGCCAGCGGCCCACCAGGCAGCACTGAAGCTTTCTTT. Protein product: CASGPPGSTEAFF.

The J gene is TRBJ1-1, the V gene TRBV9; the match to TRBD1 covers 10 bases. The CDR3 loop spans 13 amino acids. Germline CDR1 and CDR2: SGDLS and YYNGEE. Trimming took 4 bases from V and 10 from J; bases not matched to a gene: 7. In DNA, the CDR3 is TGTGCCAGCAGCCCTCGGACAGGGGGTGTAGCTTTCTTT. This gives the protein CASSPRTGGVAFF. Complete variable domain (other parts from reference TRBV9 and TRBJ1-1): DSGVTQTPKHLITATGQRVTLRCSPRSGDLSVYWYQQSLDQGLQFLIQYYNGEERAKGNILERFSAQQFPDLHSELNLSSLELGDSALYFCASSPRTGGVAFFGQGTRLTVV.

The chain is built from TRBV9 and TRBJ2-2; 9 nucleotides line up with TRBD2. J gave up 1 base and V 3 bases, and 7 bases lay outside the gene matches. The CDR3 runs to 17 residues. Germline CDR1 SGDLS, CDR2 YYNGEE. The CDR3 region is CASSAGLAGQNTGELFF. The DNA for the CDR3 is TGTGCCAGCAGCGCTGGCCTAGCGGGGCAGAACACCGGGGAGCTGTTTTTT.

The chain joins TRBV2 to TRBJ2-6; tentatively, D is TRBD2 (5 bases). V lost 7 bases to trimming and J lost 0 bases, with 16 bases between them. The CDR3 consists of 17 residues. CDR1 and CDR2 (germline): SNHLY, FYNNEI. The CDR3 reads CASIFATGFSGANVLTF. The CDR3 DNA follows: TGTGCCAGCATTTTTGCGACGGGGTTCTCTGGGGCCAACGTCCTGACTTTC. The variable domain in full, with the rest retrieved from reference TRBV2 and TRBJ2-6, is EPEVTQTPSHQVTQMGQEVILRCVPISNHLYFYWYRQILGQKVEFLVSFYNNEISEKSEIFDDQFSVERPDGSNFTLKIRSTKLEDSAMYFCASIFATGFSGANVLTFGAGSRLTVL.

The V call is TRBV5-1, the J call TRBJ1-1; TRBD1 agrees at 11 bases. The germline gives CDR1 SGHRS, CDR2 YFSETQ. After removal of 4 bases from V and 8 bases from J, the junction contained 10 bases not matched to a gene. The CDR3 contains 15 residues. The CDR3 loop reads CASSRDRGRESEAFF. In DNA, the CDR3 is TGCGCCAGCAGCCGGGACAGGGGGAGGGAATCGGAAGCTTTCTTT.

The chain has TRBV5-5 and TRBJ2-5; unclear D gene. Germline loops: CDR1 SGHKS, CDR2 YYEKEE (reference sequence). The CDR3 sequence is 13 residues long. Trimming shortened V by 2 bases and J by 0 bases, and 5 bases separated the two germline ends. In DNA form, the CDR3 reads TGTGCCAGCAGCTTCGGGTACCAAGAGACCCAGTACTTC. It yields the protein CASSFGYQETQYF.

This clone was recorded once. The CDR3 coding sequence is TGTGCCAGCAGCGTAGGCCAGGGCTGGTCGCAGTATTTT. Translation: CASSVGQGWSQYF. The V gene is TRBV9, the J gene TRBJ2-3, with D possibly being TRBD1 (5 bases). This CDR3 contains 13 residues. CDR1 and CDR2 from the germline V gene are SGDLS and YYNGEE. V lost 0 bases and J 10 bases, leaving 12 bases between the germline ends. Based on the CDR3 plus reference TRBV9 and TRBJ2-3, the full variable domain is DSGVTQTPKHLITATGQRVTLRCSPRSGDLSVYWYQQSLDQGLQFLIQYYNGEERAKGNILERFSAQQFPDLHSELNLSSLELGDSALYFCASSVGQGWSQYFGPGTRLTVL.

This clone was counted only a few times. The chain combines TRBV19 with TRBJ1-5, with 9 nucleotides matching TRBD1. The germline V gene encodes CDR1 LNHDA and CDR2 SQIVND (reference sequence). The CDR3 runs to 17 residues. Unmatched junction bases numbered 12, after V lost 5 bases and J lost 4 bases. CDR3 sequence: CASSAAGTGRRNQPQHF. DNA for the CDR3: TGTGCCAGTAGTGCGGCCGGGACAGGGAGAAGAAATCAGCCCCAGCATTTT.

The chain uses TRBV11-2 and TRBJ2-3; TRBD2 matches at 7 bases. The length of the CDR3 is 14 residues. Germline assignment: CDR1 SGHAT and CDR2 FQNNGV. V was clipped by 3 bases and J by 6 bases; unmatched bases: 6. CDR3 nucleotide sequence: TGTGCCAGCAGCTTCGCGGGAGAGGGTGATACGCAGTATTTT. Its translation: CASSFAGEGDTQYF.

The chain couples TRBV9 to TRBJ2-3; 12 bases are a match to TRBD2. The CDR3 consists of 15 residues. Germline V gives CDR1 SGDLS, CDR2 YYNGEE. V dropped 3 bases and J dropped 4; count of bases not matched to a gene: 3. The CDR3 nucleotides read TGTGCCAGCAGCGGGACTAGCGGGACAGCAGATACGCAGTATTTT. Protein: CASSGTSGTADTQYF.

In regard to this clone: The germline gene is not matched at one end of the junction; a read error may be the cause. The V call is TRBV12-5, the J call TRBJ1-3, with 7 bases aligning to TRBD1. Germline V gene data show CDR1 as LGHNT and CDR2 as FRNRAP. The CDR3 is made up of 18 amino acids. The CDR3 DNA reads as TGTGCCAGTGTCCCACCGGGACAGCCGCTTCACTCTGGAAACACCATATATTTT. Its translation: CASVPPGQPLHSGNTIYF. The complete variable domain, with remaining parts taken from reference TRBV12-5 and TRBJ1-3, reads DARVTQTPRHKVTEMGQEVTMRCQPILGHNTVFWYRQTMMQGLELLAYFRNRAPLDDSGMPKDRFSAEMPDATLATLKIQPSEPRDSAVYFCASVPPGQPLHSGNTIYFGEGSWLTVV.

The CDR3 sequence: CANTLAGGPPDTQYF. The CDR3 region has the DNA TGTGCCAACACTCTAGCGGGAGGGCCCCCAGATACGCAGTATTTT. The rearrangement joins TRBV25-1 to TRBJ2-3; 12 bases line up with TRBD2. Germline CDR1 MGHDK, CDR2 SYGVNS. V dropped 10 bases and J dropped 4; count of bases not matched to a gene: 9. This CDR3 has 15 residues. Drawing the rest from reference TRBV25-1 and TRBJ2-3, the complete variable domain is EADIYQTPRYLVIGTGKKITLECSQTMGHDKMYWYQQDPGMELHLIHYSYGVNSTEKGDLSSESTVSRIRTEHFPLTLESARPSHTSQYLCANTLAGGPPDTQYFGPGTRLTVL.

The chain recombines TRBV7-9 with TRBJ1-2; D is perhaps TRBD1 (6 bases). CDR1 SEHNR and CDR2 FQNEAQ come from the germline V gene (reference sequence). V lost 0 bases, J lost 10 bases, and 12 bases lay in between. This CDR3 has 13 amino acids. The CDR3 sequence: CASSLALDSLYTF. The CDR3 DNA follows: TGTGCCAGCAGCTTAGCCTTGGACAGCCTCTACACCTTC.

The CDR3 DNA reads as TGCGCCAGCACGGGACAGAGCTCCTACGAGCAGTACTTC. It encodes CASTGQSSYEQYF. The chain joins TRBV5-1 to TRBJ2-7; 7 positions agree with TRBD1. The germline V gene has CDR1 SGHRS and CDR2 YFSETQ. The CDR3 extends over 13 amino acids. V shed 6 bases, J shed 0 bases, and the junction held 3 bases outside the gene matches.

Details on this clone: The sample carries other DNA sequences with the same CDR3. This chain links TRBV2 with TRBJ2-7; TRBD2 agrees at 9 bases. Germline assignment: CDR1 SNHLY and CDR2 FYNNEI. CDR3 size: 15 residues. V gave up 1 base and J gave up 4 bases; unmatched junction bases: 5. The CDR3: CASSEGRGRAYEQYF. CDR3 DNA: TGTGCCAGCAGTGAAGGTCGCGGGAGGGCTTACGAGCAGTACTTC.

The chain recombines TRBV9 with TRBJ2-1; D gene uncertain. V lost 6 bases, J lost 10 bases, and 20 bases lay in between. Germline assignment: CDR1 SGDLS and CDR2 YYNGEE. The CDR3 is made up of 14 amino acids. The CDR3 region has the DNA TGTGCCAGCACAAATCCCATCCAGTTACAGGAGCAGTTCTTC. Residues: CASTNPIQLQEQFF. The variable domain in full, completed from reference TRBV9 and TRBJ2-1, reads DSGVTQTPKHLITATGQRVTLRCSPRSGDLSVYWYQQSLDQGLQFLIQYYNGEERAKGNILERFSAQQFPDLHSELNLSSLELGDSALYFCASTNPIQLQEQFFGPGTRLTVL.

The rearrangement links TRBV5-1 to TRBJ2-7; tentatively, D is TRBD1 (6 bases). CDR1 is SGHRS and CDR2 is YFSETQ in the germline V gene. Trimming removed 4 bases from V and 5 bases from J, with 16 bases in between. The CDR3 runs 14 residues. The CDR3 DNA follows: TGCGCCAGCAGCCCGCCAGGGGAAGCAGACGAGCAGTACTTC. Protein: CASSPPGEADEQYF.

The chain recombines TRBV6-5 with TRBJ1-3, with a weak D call TRBD1 (5 bases). Trimming cost V 3 bases and J 6 bases, with 9 bases left between them. The CDR3 extends over 13 amino acids. In germline, CDR1 is MNHEY, CDR2 SVGAGI. DNA of the CDR3: TGTGCCAGCAGTTATTTGGGGCAAAACACCATATATTTT. This codes for CASSYLGQNTIYF.

This clone has a single count. The chain couples TRBV4-2 to TRBJ1-2; D remains ambiguous. The germline V and J ends were trimmed by 0 bases and 5 bases, with 13 bases remaining between them. Germline CDR1 and CDR2: LGHNA and YNFKEQ. This CDR3 spans 15 amino acids. CDR3 residues: CASSQDPSGNYGYTF. The CDR3 DNA follows: TGTGCCAGCAGCCAAGATCCATCGGGGAATTATGGCTACACCTTC.

This chain links TRBV5-1 with TRBJ2-1; 7 bases match TRBD2. CDR1 and CDR2 from the germline V gene are SGHRS and YFSETQ. Trimming at V came to 0 bases and at J to 3 bases, leaving 6 bases not matched to a gene. The CDR3 length is 16 residues. The CDR3, as DNA: TGCGCCAGCAGCTTGGATCCGCGGGAGTTCTACAATGAGCAGTTCTTC. Protein sequence: CASSLDPREFYNEQFF.

The chain joins TRBV27 to TRBJ2-7; 8 bases agree with TRBD1. This CDR3 is built from 16 residues. CDR1 is MNHEY and CDR2 is SMNVEV in the germline V gene (reference sequence). The J segment lost 7 bases and the V segment lost 5 bases, leaving 16 bases of the junction unmatched. The CDR3 DNA reads TGTGCCAGCAGTCCGATTACCGGGACAGGTTTGGGAGAGCAGTACTTC. Amino acids: CASSPITGTGLGEQYF.

The chain has TRBV2 and TRBJ2-5, with D unclear. The CDR3 length is 12 residues. Germline-derived CDR1 and CDR2 are SNHLY and FYNNEI. The ends were cut back, 3 bases at V and 5 bases at J, with 7 bases in the middle. CDR3 amino acids: CASSELVETQYF. In DNA form, the CDR3 reads TGTGCCAGCAGTGAGCTAGTTGAGACCCAGTACTTC.

The chain couples TRBV30 to TRBJ1-3, with D perhaps matching TRBD1 (5 bases). The germline V gene encodes CDR1 GTSNPN and CDR2 SVGIG (reference sequence). With 3 bases removed from V and 3 bases from J, the gap between germline ends came to 12 bases. This CDR3 has 14 amino acids. The DNA for the CDR3 is TGTGCCTGGAGAGGGAGGGGCGGTGGAAACACCATATATTTT. This codes for CAWRGRGGGNTIYF.

The V gene is TRBV5-1, the J gene TRBJ2-1; 12 bases line up with TRBD2. The germline V gene has CDR1 SGHRS and CDR2 YFSETQ. This CDR3 has 13 residues. J was trimmed by 10 bases and V by 4 bases; bases with no gene match: 3. CDR3 residues: CASSPGTSGEQFF. Here the CDR3 DNA reads TGCGCCAGCAGCCCAGGGACTAGCGGGGAGCAGTTCTTC. Filled out from reference TRBV5-1 and TRBJ2-1, the complete variable domain reads KAGVTQTPRYLIKTRGQQVTLSCSPISGHRSVSWYQQTPGQGLQFLFEYFSETQRNKGNFPGRFSGRQFSNSRSEMNVSTLELGDSALYLCASSPGTSGEQFFGPGTRLTVL.